This T cell receptor (beta chain) was obtained from a study of CD8+ T cells in alopecia areata. Looking at the study overall: Tofacitinib administration to treated patients was oral, at 5 to 10 mg twice daily. Tofacitinib ran 6 to 18 months, followed by 6 months off drug. General observations from the study: TCR sharing across patients was less clear than in mice, possibly HLA-related.

Isolated RNA was reverse transcribed into cDNA used as the sequencing template. TCRdb keeps only in-frame clones here, not all; method: immunoSEQ multiplex PCR. The sample carries 200,000 to 250,000 clones, about two thirds recorded once. Notes on this clone: The target antigen is unknown.

Isolation of CD4+ and CD8+ T cells from PBMCs was achieved by sorting. The sample consisted of CD4+ T cells sorted from blood, taken at week 0. This sequence was found in a human donor with alopecia areata.

The CDR3 coding sequence is TGTGCCAGCAGTGTAAGGGGTTCCTACGAGCAGTACTTC. Its translation is CASSVRGSYEQYF. The chain uses TRBV6-1 and TRBJ2-7; a possible D gene is TRBD1 (5 bases). Trimming shortened V by 4 bases and J by 1 base, and 8 bases separated the two germline ends. There are 13 residues in the CDR3. The V gene's germline CDR1 is MNHNS and CDR2 SASEGT.